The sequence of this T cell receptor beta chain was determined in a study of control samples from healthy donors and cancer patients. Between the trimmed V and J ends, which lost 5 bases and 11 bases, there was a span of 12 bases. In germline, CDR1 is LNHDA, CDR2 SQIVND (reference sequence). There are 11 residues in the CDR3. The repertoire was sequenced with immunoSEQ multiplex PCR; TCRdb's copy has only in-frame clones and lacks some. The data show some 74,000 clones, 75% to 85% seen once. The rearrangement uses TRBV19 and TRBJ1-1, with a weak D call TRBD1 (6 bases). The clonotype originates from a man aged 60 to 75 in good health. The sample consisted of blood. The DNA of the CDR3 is TGTGCCAGTAGTTCCAGGGGACGGGCTTTCTTT. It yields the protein CASSSRGRAFF.